The 10 T cell receptor beta chains reported below all come from one sample, sequenced in a study of regulatory T cells in long-lasting Graves disease. The time point: newly diagnosed GD, antithyroid drugs for less than 3 months. RNA extracted from PBMCs served as the sequencing template. Construction of the TCR beta libraries employed iRepertoire HTBI primers in conjunction with Arm-PCR of CDR3 regions. TCRdb re-called the multiplex PCR reads with MiXCR, one entry per CDR3 protein. Of about 530,000 distinct CDR3 sequences listed, about 16% are singletons. The same data also went into a second study, on T cells in Graves' hyperthyroidism and ophthalmopathy.

Source: peripheral blood mononuclear cells (PBMCs), taken at new diagnosis, from a patient treated with antithyroid drugs. The source of these receptors is a woman aged 35-65 years with Graves disease.

The chain links TRBV11-1 to TRBJ2-7; a possible D gene is TRBD2 (8 bases). This CDR3 is built from 20 residues. Germline lookup yields CDR1 SGHAT and CDR2 FQDESV (reference sequence). Trimming left V 1 base short and J 2 bases short, with 27 bases between. This chain's CDR3 is CASSLDEGALAGSFPYEQYF. The CDR3 DNA follows: TGTGCCAGCAGCTTAGATGAGGGGGCGTTAGCGGGGAGTTTTCCCTACGAGCAGTACTTC.

This clonotype was observed many times. The chain recombines TRBV7-9 with TRBJ1-4; 8 bases match TRBD1. Trimming cost V 5 bases and J 8 bases; bases outside gene matches: 10. This CDR3 spans 15 amino acids. CDR1 and CDR2 from the germline V gene are SEHNR and FQNEAQ (reference sequence). DNA of the CDR3: TGTGCCAGCAGCGTTACCGGGACAGGAGGGGAAAAACTGTTTTTT. It translates to CASSVTGTGGEKLFF.

The chain combines TRBV28 with TRBJ1-6; D ambiguous. This CDR3 has 13 residues. V was trimmed by 6 bases and J by 7 bases, leaving 10 bases between them. Per germline, CDR1 MDHEN and CDR2 SYDVKM. The chain's CDR3 is CASREGGNSPLHF. The CDR3 nucleotides are TGTGCCAGCAGGGAGGGTGGAAATTCACCCCTCCACTTT. The full variable domain, completed using reference TRBV28 and TRBJ1-6, is DVKVTQSSRYLVKRTGEKVFLECVQDMDHENMFWYRQDPGLGLRLIYFSYDVKMKEKGDIPEGYSVSREKKERFSLILESASTNQTSMYLCASREGGNSPLHFGNGTRLTVT.

This clonotype was recorded once. V is TRBV19 and J is TRBJ1-6; no reliable D call. With 3 bases removed from V and 0 bases from J, the gap between germline ends came to 9 bases. The length of the CDR3 is 16 residues. Germline CDR1 and CDR2: LNHDA and SQIVND (reference sequence). Here the CDR3 DNA reads TGTGCCAGTAGTATCTTAGCGGACTCCTATAATTCACCCCTCCACTTT. It specifies CASSILADSYNSPLHF.

This clonotype has at least ten counts. This sequence joins TRBV12-3 or TRBV12-4 and TRBJ1-3, with unresolved D. Trimming took 7 bases from V and 0 from J, leaving 10 bases between them. The CDR3 is 14 amino acids. The CDR3 DNA follows: TGTGCCAGCACGTTCCGGAGCTCTGGAAACACCATATATTTT. Protein: CASTFRSSGNTIYF.

The chain employs TRBV29-1 and TRBJ2-1; 7 bases align to TRBD1. J lost 2 bases, V lost 5 bases, and 6 bases had no gene match. The CDR3 contains 14 residues. Germline loops: CDR1 SQVTM, CDR2 ANQGSEA. The CDR3 sequence is CSVSRDSPYNEQFF. For the CDR3, the DNA is TGCAGCGTTTCCCGGGACAGTCCCTACAATGAGCAGTTCTTC.

This clonotype occurred many times. This sequence joins TRBV28 and TRBJ1-3; possible D gene TRBD1, 6 bases. This CDR3 has 18 residues. The V gene's germline CDR1 is MDHEN and CDR2 SYDVKM. Trimming removed 2 bases from V and 0 bases from J, with 17 bases in between. CDR3 region: CASSLNWDTYYSGNTIYF. CDR3 bases: TGTGCCAGCAGTTTAAATTGGGACACCTATTACTCTGGAAACACCATATATTTT.

This clonotype was counted a few times. This chain connects TRBV7-9 to TRBJ1-1; tentative D call: TRBD1 (5 bases). V was pared by 6 bases and J by 0 bases, with 14 bases between. Germline CDR1 is SEHNR and CDR2 is FQNEAQ (reference sequence). This CDR3 spans 15 amino acids. In DNA, the CDR3 is TGTGCCAGCAGATATTCCGGGACGGTGAACACTGAAGCTTTCTTT. Its protein product is CASRYSGTVNTEAFF.

This clonotype was counted at least ten times. In nucleotides, the CDR3 is TGTGCCTGGACTGGACAGCCGAACACTGAAGCTTTCTTT. Translation: CAWTGQPNTEAFF. V is TRBV30 and J is TRBJ1-1, with TRBD1 as a possible D gene (6 bases). Germline loops: CDR1 GTSNPN, CDR2 SVGIG (reference sequence). Trimming pared 4 bases from V and 1 base from J, leaving 10 bases between. The CDR3 extends over 13 amino acids.

The genes are TRBV7-9 and TRBJ2-3; TRBD2 is a possible D gene (6 bases). This CDR3 has 15 amino acids. Trimming pared 5 bases from V and 4 bases from J, leaving 16 bases between. Germline V gene data show CDR1 as SEHNR and CDR2 as FQNEAQ (reference sequence). Written as DNA, the CDR3 is TGTGCCAGCAGCCTAACTAGCTACCTCCCAGATACGCAGTATTTT. Translated, it gives CASSLTSYLPDTQYF.